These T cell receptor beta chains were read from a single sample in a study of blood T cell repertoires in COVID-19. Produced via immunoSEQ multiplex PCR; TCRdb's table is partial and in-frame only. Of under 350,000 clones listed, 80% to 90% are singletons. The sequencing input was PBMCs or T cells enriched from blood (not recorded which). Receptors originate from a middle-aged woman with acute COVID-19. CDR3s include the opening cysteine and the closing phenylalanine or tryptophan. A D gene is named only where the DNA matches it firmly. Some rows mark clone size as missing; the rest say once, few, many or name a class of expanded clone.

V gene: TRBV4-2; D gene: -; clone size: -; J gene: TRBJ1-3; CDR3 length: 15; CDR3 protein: CASSREGGSGNTIYF; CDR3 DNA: TGTGCCAGCAGCCGTGAAGGGGGCTCTGGAAACACCATATATTTT
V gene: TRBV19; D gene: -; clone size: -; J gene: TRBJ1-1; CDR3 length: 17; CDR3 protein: CASSIVPRVEWDTEAFF; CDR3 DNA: TGTGCCAGTAGTATAGTACCCAGGGTGGAATGGGACACTGAAGCTTTCTTT
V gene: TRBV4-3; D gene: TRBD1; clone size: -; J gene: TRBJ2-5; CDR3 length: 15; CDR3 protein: CASSQDGTGEETQYF; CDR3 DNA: TGCGCCAGCAGCCAAGATGGGACAGGGGAAGAGACCCAGTACTTC
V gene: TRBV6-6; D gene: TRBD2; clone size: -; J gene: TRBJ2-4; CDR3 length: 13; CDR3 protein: CASSTSGKNIQYF; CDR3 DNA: TGTGCCAGCAGTACTAGCGGGAAAAACATTCAGTACTTC
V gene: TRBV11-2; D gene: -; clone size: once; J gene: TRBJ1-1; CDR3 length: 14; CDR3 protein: CASSTQRANTEAFF; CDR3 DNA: TGTGCCAGCAGCACCCAGAGGGCGAACACTGAAGCTTTCTTT
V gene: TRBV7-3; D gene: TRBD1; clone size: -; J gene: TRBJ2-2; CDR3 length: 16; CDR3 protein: CASSSPRGSNTGELFF; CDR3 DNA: TGTGCCAGCAGCTCACCCAGGGGGTCGAACACCGGGGAGCTGTTTTTT
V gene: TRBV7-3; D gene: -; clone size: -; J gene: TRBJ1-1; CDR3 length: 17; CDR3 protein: CASSLSGGRSVGAEAFF; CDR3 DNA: TGTGCCAGCAGCTTAAGTGGGGGCCGCTCCGTAGGGGCTGAAGCTTTCTTT
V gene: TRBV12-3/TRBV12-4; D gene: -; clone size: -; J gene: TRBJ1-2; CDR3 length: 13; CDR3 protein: CASSFGQPGGYTF; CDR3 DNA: TGTGCCAGCAGTTTTGGGCAGCCCGGTGGCTACACCTTC
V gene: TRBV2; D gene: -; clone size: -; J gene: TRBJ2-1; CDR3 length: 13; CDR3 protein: CASSKLDWNEQFF; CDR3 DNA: TGTGCCAGCAGTAAACTAGATTGGAATGAGCAGTTCTTC
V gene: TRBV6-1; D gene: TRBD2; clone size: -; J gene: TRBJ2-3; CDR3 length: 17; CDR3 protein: CASSEAPPGGSLDTQYF; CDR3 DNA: TGTGCCAGCAGTGAAGCCCCCCCCGGCGGGAGTTTAGATACGCAGTATTTT
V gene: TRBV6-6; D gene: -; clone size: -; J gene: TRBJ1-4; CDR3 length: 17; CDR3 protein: CASSPVGEVATNEKLFF; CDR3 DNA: TGTGCCAGCAGTCCCGTGGGGGAGGTCGCAACTAATGAAAAACTGTTTTTT
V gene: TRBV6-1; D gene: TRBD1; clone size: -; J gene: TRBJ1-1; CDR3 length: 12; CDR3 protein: CASSDRQGWAFF; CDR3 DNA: TGTGCCAGCAGTGATCGACAGGGGTGGGCTTTCTTT
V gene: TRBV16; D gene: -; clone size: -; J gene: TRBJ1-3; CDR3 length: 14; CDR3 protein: CASSRGSSGNTIYF; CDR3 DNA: TGTGCCAGCAGCCGCGGGAGCTCTGGAAACACCATATATTTT
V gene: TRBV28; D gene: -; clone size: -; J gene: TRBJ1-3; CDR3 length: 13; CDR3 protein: CASTRQAGNTIYF; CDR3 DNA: TGTGCCAGCACGAGACAGGCCGGAAACACCATATATTTT
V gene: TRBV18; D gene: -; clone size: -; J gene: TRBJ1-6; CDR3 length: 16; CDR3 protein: CASSPDLAKGNSPLHF; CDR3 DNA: TGTGCCAGCTCACCAGACCTGGCGAAGGGGAATTCACCCCTCCACTTT
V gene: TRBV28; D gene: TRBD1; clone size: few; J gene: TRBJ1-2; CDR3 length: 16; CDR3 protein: CASSSPGAWTGDGYTF; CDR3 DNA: TGTGCCAGCAGTTCCCCCGGAGCATGGACAGGGGATGGCTACACCTTC
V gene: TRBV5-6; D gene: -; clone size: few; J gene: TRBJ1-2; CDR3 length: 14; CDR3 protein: CASSLDLSNYGYTF; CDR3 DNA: TGTGCCAGCAGCTTGGATCTCTCTAACTATGGCTACACCTTC
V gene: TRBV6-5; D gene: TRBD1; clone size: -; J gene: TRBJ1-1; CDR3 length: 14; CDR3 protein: CASREGTARTEAFF; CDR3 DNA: TGTGCCAGCAGGGAGGGGACAGCGAGAACTGAAGCTTTCTTT
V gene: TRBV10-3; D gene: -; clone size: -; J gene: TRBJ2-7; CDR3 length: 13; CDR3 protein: CAISESTYYEQYF; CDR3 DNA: TGTGCCATCAGTGAGTCGACTTACTACGAGCAGTACTTC
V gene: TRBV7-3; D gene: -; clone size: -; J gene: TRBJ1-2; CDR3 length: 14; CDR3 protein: CASSLGTSSYGYTF; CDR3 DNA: TGTGCCAGCAGCTTAGGGACAAGTAGCTATGGCTACACCTTC
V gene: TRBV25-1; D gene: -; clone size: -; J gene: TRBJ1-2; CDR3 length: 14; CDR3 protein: CASSAGGSGRGYTF; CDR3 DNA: TGTGCCAGCAGTGCCGGGGGGTCGGGGAGGGGCTACACCTTC
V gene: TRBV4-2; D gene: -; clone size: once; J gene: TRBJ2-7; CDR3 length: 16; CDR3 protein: CASSQDGTTATYEQYF; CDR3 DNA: TGTGCCAGCAGCCAAGATGGCACGACAGCCACCTACGAGCAGTACTTC
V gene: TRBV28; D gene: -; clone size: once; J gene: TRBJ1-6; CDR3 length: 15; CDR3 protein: CASSHHRGGNSPLHF; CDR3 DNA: TGTGCCAGCAGTCACCACCGAGGGGGTAATTCACCCCTCCACTTT
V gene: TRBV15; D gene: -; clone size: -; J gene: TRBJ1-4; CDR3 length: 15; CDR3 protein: CATSRATEGNEKLFF; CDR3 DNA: TGTGCCACCAGCAGAGCGACAGAAGGCAATGAAAAACTGTTTTTT
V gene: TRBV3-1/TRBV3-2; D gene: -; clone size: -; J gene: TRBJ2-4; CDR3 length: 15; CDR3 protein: CASSPDWAAKNIQYF; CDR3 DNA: TGTGCCAGCAGCCCCGATTGGGCGGCCAAAAACATTCAGTACTTC
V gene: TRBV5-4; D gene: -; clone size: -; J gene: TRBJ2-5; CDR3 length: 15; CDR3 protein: CASSLGQAAQETQYF; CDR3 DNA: TGTGCCAGCAGCTTGGGGCAGGCCGCCCAAGAGACCCAGTACTTC
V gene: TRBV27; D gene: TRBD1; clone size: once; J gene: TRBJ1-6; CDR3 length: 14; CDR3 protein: CASSLRDRVFPLHF; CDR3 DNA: TGTGCCAGCAGTTTAAGGGACAGGGTTTTTCCCCTCCACTTT
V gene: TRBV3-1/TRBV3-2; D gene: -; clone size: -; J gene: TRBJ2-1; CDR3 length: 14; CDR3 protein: CASSQDARAYEQFF; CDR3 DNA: TGTGCCAGCAGCCAAGATGCCAGGGCGTATGAGCAGTTCTTC
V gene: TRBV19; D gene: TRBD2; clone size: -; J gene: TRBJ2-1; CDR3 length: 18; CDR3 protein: CASQTGLAGRSSYNEQFF; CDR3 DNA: TGTGCCAGTCAGACGGGACTAGCGGGCCGTAGCTCCTACAATGAGCAGTTCTTC
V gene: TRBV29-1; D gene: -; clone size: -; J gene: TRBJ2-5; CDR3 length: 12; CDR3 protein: CSVDSDQETQYF; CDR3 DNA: TGCAGCGTTGATAGCGACCAAGAGACCCAGTACTTC
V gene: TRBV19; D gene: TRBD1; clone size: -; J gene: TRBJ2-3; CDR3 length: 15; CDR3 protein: CASNTRDSRTDTQYF; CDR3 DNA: TGTGCCAGTAATACCCGGGACAGCCGCACAGATACGCAGTATTTT
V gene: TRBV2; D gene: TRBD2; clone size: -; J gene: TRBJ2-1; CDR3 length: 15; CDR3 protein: CASRRLAGGRDEQFF; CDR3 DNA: TGTGCCAGCAGGAGGCTAGCGGGGGGCCGGGATGAGCAGTTCTTC
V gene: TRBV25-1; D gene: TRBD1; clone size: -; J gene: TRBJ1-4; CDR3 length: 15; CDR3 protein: CASSAGTATNEKLFF; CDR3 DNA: TGTGCCAGCAGTGCGGGGACAGCAACTAATGAAAAACTGTTTTTT
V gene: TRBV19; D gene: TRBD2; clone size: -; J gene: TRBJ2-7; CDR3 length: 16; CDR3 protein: CASSISGTSVSYEQYF; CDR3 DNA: TGTGCCAGTAGTATATCAGGGACTAGCGTATCCTACGAGCAGTACTTC
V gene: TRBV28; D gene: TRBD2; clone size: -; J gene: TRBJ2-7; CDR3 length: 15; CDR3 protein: CASSSLAGGFYEQYF; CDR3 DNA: TGTGCCAGCAGTTCACTAGCGGGAGGCTTCTACGAGCAGTACTTC
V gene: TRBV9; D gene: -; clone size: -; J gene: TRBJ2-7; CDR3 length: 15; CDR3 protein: CASSVDTGGPYEQYF; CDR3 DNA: TGTGCCAGCAGCGTAGATACAGGCGGACCCTACGAGCAGTACTTC
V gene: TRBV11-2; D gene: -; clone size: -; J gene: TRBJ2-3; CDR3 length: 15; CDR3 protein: CASSLGGRAPDTQYF; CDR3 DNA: TGTGCCAGCAGCTTAGGGGGCAGGGCTCCAGATACGCAGTATTTT
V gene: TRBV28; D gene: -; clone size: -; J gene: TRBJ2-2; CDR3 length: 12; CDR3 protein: CASTRPKGELFF; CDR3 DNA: TGTGCCAGCACGAGGCCGAAGGGGGAGCTGTTTTTT
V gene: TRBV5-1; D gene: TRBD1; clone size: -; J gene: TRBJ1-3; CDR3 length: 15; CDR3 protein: CASGEGAFSGNTIYF; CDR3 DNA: TGCGCCAGCGGCGAGGGGGCTTTCTCTGGAAACACCATATATTTT
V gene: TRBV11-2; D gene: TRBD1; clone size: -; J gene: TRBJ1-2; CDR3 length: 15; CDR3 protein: CASSLEDRAPYGYTF; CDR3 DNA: TGTGCCAGCAGCTTAGAGGACAGGGCGCCCTATGGCTACACCTTC
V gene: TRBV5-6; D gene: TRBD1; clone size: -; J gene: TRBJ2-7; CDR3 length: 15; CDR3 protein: CASSTGTGLGYEQYF; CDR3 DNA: TGTGCCAGCAGCACGGGGACAGGGTTAGGGTACGAGCAGTACTTC
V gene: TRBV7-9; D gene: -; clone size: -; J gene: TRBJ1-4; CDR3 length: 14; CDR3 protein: CASSPPWQYEKLFF; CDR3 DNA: TGTGCCAGCAGCCCCCCGTGGCAGTATGAAAAACTGTTTTTT
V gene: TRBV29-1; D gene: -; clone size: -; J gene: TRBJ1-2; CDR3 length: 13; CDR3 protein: CSASDARSYGYTF; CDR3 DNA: TGCAGCGCGAGTGATGCGAGAAGCTATGGCTACACCTTC
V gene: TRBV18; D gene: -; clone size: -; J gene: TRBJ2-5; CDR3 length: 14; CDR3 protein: CASSPAGIQETQYF; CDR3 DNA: TGTGCCAGCTCACCGGCGGGAATCCAAGAGACCCAGTACTTC
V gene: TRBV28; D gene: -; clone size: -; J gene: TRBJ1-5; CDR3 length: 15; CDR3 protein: CASRSDIHSNQPQHF; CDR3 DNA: TGTGCCAGCAGATCCGACATACATAGCAATCAGCCCCAGCATTTT
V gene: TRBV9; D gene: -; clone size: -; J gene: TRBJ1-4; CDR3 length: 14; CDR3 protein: CASSGGHPTEKLFF; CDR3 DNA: TGTGCCAGCAGCGGGGGACATCCGACGGAAAAACTGTTTTTT
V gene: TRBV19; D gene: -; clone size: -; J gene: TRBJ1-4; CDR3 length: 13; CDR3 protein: CASNRQRNEKLFF; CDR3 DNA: TGTGCCAGTAATAGACAACGCAATGAAAAACTGTTTTTT
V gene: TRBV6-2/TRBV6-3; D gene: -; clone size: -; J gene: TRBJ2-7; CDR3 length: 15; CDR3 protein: CASSYASASNYEQYF; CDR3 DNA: TGTGCCAGCAGTTACGCATCTGCCTCTAACTACGAGCAGTACTTC
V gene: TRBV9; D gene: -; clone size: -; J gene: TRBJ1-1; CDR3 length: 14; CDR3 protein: CASSAGSMNTEAFF; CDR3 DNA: TGTGCCAGCAGCGCGGGATCGATGAACACTGAAGCTTTCTTT
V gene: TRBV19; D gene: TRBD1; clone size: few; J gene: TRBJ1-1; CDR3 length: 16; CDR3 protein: CASSRGRVTGATEAFF; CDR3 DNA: TGTGCCAGTAGTAGGGGACGGGTGACAGGGGCCACTGAAGCTTTCTTT
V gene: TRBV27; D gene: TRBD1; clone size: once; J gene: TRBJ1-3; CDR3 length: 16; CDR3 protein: CASSRTGPSSGNTIYF; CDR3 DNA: TGTGCCAGCAGTCGGACAGGACCAAGCTCTGGAAACACCATATATTTT
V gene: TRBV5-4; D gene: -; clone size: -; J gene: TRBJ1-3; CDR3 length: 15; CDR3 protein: CASSLDSHSGNTIYF; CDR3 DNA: TGTGCCAGCAGCTTAGACAGTCACTCTGGAAACACCATATATTTT
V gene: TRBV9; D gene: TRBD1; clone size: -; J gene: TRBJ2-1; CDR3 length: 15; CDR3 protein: CASSVGDRVVYEQFF; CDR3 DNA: TGTGCCAGCAGCGTAGGGGACAGGGTGGTCTATGAGCAGTTCTTC
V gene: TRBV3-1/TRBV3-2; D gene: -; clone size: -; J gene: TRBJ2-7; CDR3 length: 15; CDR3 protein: CASSQGPAGSYEQYF; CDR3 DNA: TGTGCCAGCAGCCAAGGCCCCGCAGGCTCCTACGAGCAGTACTTC